Listed here are 20 T cell receptor beta chains from one sample, sequenced in a study of glioma-infiltrating T cells after dendritic cell vaccination. Sequenced by immunoSEQ multiplex PCR; TCRdb stores in-frame clones only, minus some. The sample has 45,000 to 50,000 clones; roughly 85% are singletons. The sample here was blood, taken before dendritic cell vaccination. These receptors came from a human donor with glioblastoma.

The chain uses TRBV2 and TRBJ2-2, with a tentative D call TRBD1 (6 bases). The length of the CDR3 is 15 residues. The germline CDR1 and CDR2 sequences are SNHLY and FYNNEI. V shed 5 bases and J shed 2 bases, with 12 bases lying between them. CDR3 nucleotides: TGTGCCAGCAGTCAGGACAGATATAACACCGGGGAGCTGTTTTTT. It yields the protein CASSQDRYNTGELFF.

This sequence joins TRBV7-2 and TRBJ2-5; the D is unclear. Germline CDR1 and CDR2: SGHTA and FQGNSA. The length of the CDR3 is 12 residues. The V end was cut by 6 bases, the J end by 0 bases, with 5 bases between. The chain's CDR3 is CASSPYQETQYF. As DNA, the CDR3 is TGTGCCAGCAGTCCCTACCAAGAGACCCAGTACTTC.

The V gene is TRBV14, the J gene TRBJ1-2; tentative D call: TRBD1 (5 bases). The CDR3 sequence is 11 residues long. CDR1 and CDR2 (germline): SGHDN, FVKESK. Trimming shortened V by 9 bases and J by 8 bases, and 13 bases separated the two germline ends. The CDR3 here is CARTETRGYTF. The CDR3 DNA sequence: TGTGCCAGGACAGAGACCAGAGGCTACACCTTC.

This clone was seen only once. This sequence joins TRBV12-5 and TRBJ1-3, with a tentative D call TRBD1 (5 bases). The CDR3 extends over 15 amino acids. Looked up from germline, CDR1 is LGHNT and CDR2 is FRNRAP. Trimming shortened V by 1 base and J by 0 bases, and 7 bases separated the two germline ends. CDR3 amino acids: CASGLGQNSGNTIYF. The CDR3 DNA sequence: TGTGCTAGTGGTTTGGGACAGAACTCTGGAAACACCATATATTTT.

The genes are TRBV30 and TRBJ2-7, with 7 bases matching TRBD2. The germline V gene has CDR1 GTSNPN and CDR2 SVGIG (reference sequence). Trimming at V came to 4 bases and at J to 12 bases, leaving 9 bases not matched to a gene. CDR3 length: 11 residues. This CDR3 reads CAWKRDLGLYF. The CDR3 nucleotides read TGTGCCTGGAAGCGGGACTTGGGTCTGTACTTC.

The rearrangement links TRBV29-1 to TRBJ1-2; D not resolved. The CDR3 totals 11 residues. Per the germline V gene, CDR1 is SQVTM and CDR2 is ANQGSEA. The V end was cut by 4 bases, the J end by 5 bases, with 8 bases between. CDR3 DNA sequence: TGCAGCGTTGCGACATTTTATGGCTACACCTTC. Its protein product is CSVATFYGYTF.

The J gene is TRBJ2-3, the V gene TRBV7-2, with 8 bases matching TRBD1. The CDR3 is 14 amino acids. Per germline, CDR1 SGHTA and CDR2 FQGNSA. V trimming: 2 bases; J trimming: 3 bases; junction bases outside the gene matches: 1. The CDR3: CASSLNRGTDTQYF. The CDR3 DNA reads TGTGCCAGCAGCTTAAACAGGGGGACAGATACGCAGTATTTT.

This clone was seen a single time. The V call is TRBV18, the J call TRBJ1-1; weak D call: TRBD1 (6 bases). The V gene's germline CDR1 is KGHSH and CDR2 LQKENI. With 1 base removed from V and 0 bases from J, the gap between germline ends came to 12 bases. The CDR3 totals 16 residues. CDR3 bases: TGTGCCAGCTCACCACTAGACCCAGGGGTGAACACTGAAGCTTTCTTT. It specifies CASSPLDPGVNTEAFF.

The chain carries TRBV6-1 and TRBJ1-1; D is unresolved. From germline, CDR1 is MNHNS and CDR2 SASEGT. With 6 bases removed from V and 1 base from J, the gap between germline ends came to 9 bases. CDR3 size: 13 residues. This CDR3 is CASRLQWNTEAFF. CDR3 nucleotides: TGTGCCAGCAGATTACAGTGGAACACTGAAGCTTTCTTT.

The V gene is TRBV6-1, the J gene TRBJ1-3; 7 bases are a match to TRBD1. Germline V lookup: CDR1 MNHNS, CDR2 SASEGT. Germline trimming cut 5 bases from V and 15 bases from J; bases unmatched to any gene: 13. The CDR3 length is 13 residues. CDR3 coding DNA: TGTGCCAGCAGTCCCACTTTACAGGGGAGGTCATATTTT. It encodes CASSPTLQGRSYF.

V usage is TRBV5-1 and J usage is TRBJ2-3; a possible D gene is TRBD1 (6 bases). The CDR3 loop spans 14 amino acids. The germline V and J ends were trimmed by 6 bases and 5 bases, with 16 bases remaining between them. The germline CDR1 and CDR2 sequences are SGHRS and YFSETQ. CDR3 loop: CASTLSQGRDTQYF. As DNA, the CDR3 is TGCGCCAGCACCCTAAGTCAGGGGCGAGATACGCAGTATTTT.

This clone appeared once. The chain joins TRBV19 to TRBJ1-1, with TRBD1 matching 7 bases. Trimming cost V 9 bases and J 1 base; bases outside gene matches: 8. This CDR3 is built from 14 residues. From germline, CDR1 is LNHDA and CDR2 SQIVND (reference sequence). CDR3 sequence: CARFAGTENTEAFF. For the CDR3, the DNA is TGTGCCAGGTTCGCCGGGACAGAGAACACTGAAGCTTTCTTT.

The genes are TRBV5-5 and TRBJ2-1; TRBD1 agrees at 9 bases. The V gene end was trimmed by 4 bases and the J gene end by 10 bases; junction bases not matched to a gene: 6. Germline lookup yields CDR1 SGHKS and CDR2 YYEKEE (reference sequence). The CDR3 loop spans 13 amino acids. The chain's CDR3 is CASSRDRDHEQFF. Here the CDR3 DNA reads TGTGCCAGCAGCCGGGACAGGGATCACGAGCAGTTCTTC.

This clone was counted once. The chain links TRBV19 to TRBJ1-4; 7 nucleotides align to TRBD1. The V gene's germline CDR1 is LNHDA and CDR2 SQIVND (reference sequence). V lost 4 bases and J lost 0; bases outside the gene matches: 2. This CDR3 spans 15 amino acids. The CDR3 is CASSTQGATNEKLFF. Here the CDR3 DNA reads TGTGCCAGTAGTACCCAGGGGGCAACTAATGAAAAACTGTTTTTT.

This chain uses TRBV7-8 with TRBJ1-5; D gene unclear. CDR3 length: 15 residues. V lost 4 bases, J lost 1 base, and 11 bases lay in between. Germline V gives CDR1 SGHVS, CDR2 FQNEAQ. In DNA form, the CDR3 reads TGTGCCAGCAGCTCCCCGGGATTAAGCAATCAGCCCCAGCATTTT. This codes for CASSSPGLSNQPQHF.

The V and J genes are TRBV19 and TRBJ1-2; D call uncertain. CDR3 length equals 15 residues. The germline V and J ends were trimmed by 0 bases and 6 bases, with 14 bases remaining between them. CDR1 LNHDA and CDR2 SQIVND come from the germline V gene (reference sequence). The CDR3 sequence: CASSIEVGPRNGYTF. Written as DNA, the CDR3 is TGTGCCAGTAGTATAGAGGTGGGCCCAAGGAATGGCTACACCTTC.

V gene TRBV30 combines with J gene TRBJ2-7; D possibly corresponds to TRBD1 (6 bases). Germline V gene sequence: CDR1 GTSNPN, CDR2 SVGIG (reference sequence). The CDR3 is made up of 11 amino acids. With 1 base removed from V and 6 bases from J, the gap between germline ends came to 7 bases. CDR3 nucleotide sequence: TGTGCCTGGAGTGGAGGGGGCGAGCAGTACTTC. Its protein product is CAWSGGGEQYF. Complete variable domain (other parts from reference TRBV30 and TRBJ2-7): SQTIHQWPATLVQPVGSPLSLECTVEGTSNPNLYWYRQAAGRGLQLLFYSVGIGQISSEVPQNLSASRPQDRQFILSSKKLLLSDSGFYLCAWSGGGEQYFGPGTRLTVT.

V usage is TRBV6-5 and J usage is TRBJ1-1, with TRBD1 as a possible D gene (5 bases). The CDR3 is 15 residues long. Per the germline V gene, CDR1 is MNHEY and CDR2 is SVGAGI. Trimming stripped 5 bases from V and 5 bases from J, with 18 bases between. The CDR3 DNA reads TGTGCCAGCAGTCGAAACAGGTTAATGGTGACTGAAGCTTTCTTT. Translating it yields CASSRNRLMVTEAFF.

In its sample, this clone was seen a few times. The chain couples TRBV5-1 to TRBJ1-1, with D hard to call. The CDR3 sequence is 13 residues long. The V gene lost 2 bases and the J gene lost 3 bases, with 8 bases spanning the gap. The germline gives CDR1 SGHRS, CDR2 YFSETQ. The CDR3 region is CASSLRTDTEAFF. CDR3 in DNA: TGCGCCAGCAGCTTAAGAACGGACACTGAAGCTTTCTTT.

The genes are TRBV7-2 and TRBJ1-1; D gene unclear. The V end was cut by 5 bases, the J end by 3 bases, with 10 bases between. CDR1 and CDR2 (germline): SGHTA, FQGNSA. The CDR3 is made up of 13 amino acids. CDR3 nucleotides: TGTGCCAGCAGCCTAATATATTACACTGAAGCTTTCTTT. It is translated as CASSLIYYTEAFF. Together with reference TRBV7-2 and TRBJ1-1, the CDR3 gives the full variable domain: GAGVSQSPSNKVTEKGKDVELRCDPISGHTALYWYRQSLGQGLEFLIYFQGNSAPDKSGLPSDRFSAERTGGSVSTLTIQRTQQEDSAVYLCASSLIYYTEAFFGQGTRLTVV.